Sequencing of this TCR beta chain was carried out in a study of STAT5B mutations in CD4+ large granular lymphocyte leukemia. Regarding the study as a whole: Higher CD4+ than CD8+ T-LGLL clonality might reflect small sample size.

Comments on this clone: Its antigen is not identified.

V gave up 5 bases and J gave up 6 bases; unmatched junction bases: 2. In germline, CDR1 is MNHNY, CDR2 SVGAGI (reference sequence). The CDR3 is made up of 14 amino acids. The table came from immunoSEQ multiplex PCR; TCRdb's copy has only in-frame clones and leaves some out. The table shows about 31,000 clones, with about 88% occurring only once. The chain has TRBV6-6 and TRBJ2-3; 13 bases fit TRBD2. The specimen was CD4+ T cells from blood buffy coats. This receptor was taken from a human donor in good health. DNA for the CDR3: TGTGCCAGCAGTCTACTAGCGGGGGGGGATACGCAGTATTTT. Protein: CASSLLAGGDTQYF.